This entry describes one T cell receptor beta chain. Its antigen is as yet unknown. Produced via immunoSEQ multiplex PCR; TCRdb's table is partial and in-frame only. The sample carries roughly 120,000 clones, approximately 85% recorded once. This sample was included in a study of T cell responses to AZD1222 COVID-19 vaccine. Study-wide points: Dominant CD4 TCR responses targeted spike regions 160-218 and 743-854. There were mostly white British donors and more females than males, and clonal diversity was possibly underestimated. Repertoire collection took place solely once the T cell response had peaked.

Pooling covered second doses at about 4 or about 12 weeks. Specimen: peripheral blood, collected 28 days after the second AZD1222 dose. This receptor was identified in an adult who received the AZD1222 COVID-19 vaccine.

The CDR3 DNA reads TGTGCCAGCAGACTTGGCACTAGCGGGAGGGGGGAGTTCTTC. Translating it yields CASRLGTSGRGEFF. This chain connects TRBV11-2 to TRBJ2-1; 13 bases are a match to TRBD2. The CDR3 contains 14 residues. Trimming removed 6 bases from V and 14 bases from J; junction bases left unmatched: 10. Germline V gene lookup returns CDR1 SGHAT and CDR2 FQNNGV.